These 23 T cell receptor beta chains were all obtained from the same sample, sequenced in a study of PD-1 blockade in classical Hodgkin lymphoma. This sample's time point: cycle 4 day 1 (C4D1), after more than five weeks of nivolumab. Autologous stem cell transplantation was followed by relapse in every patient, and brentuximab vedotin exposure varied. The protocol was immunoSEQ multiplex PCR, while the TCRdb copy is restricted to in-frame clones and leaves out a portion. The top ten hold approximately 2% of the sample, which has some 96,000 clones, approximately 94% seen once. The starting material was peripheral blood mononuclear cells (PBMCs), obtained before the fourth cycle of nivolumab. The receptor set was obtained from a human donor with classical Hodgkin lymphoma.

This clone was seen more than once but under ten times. The CDR3 is CASSLSRSGTEAFF. The CDR3 bases are TGTGCCAGCAGTTTAAGCCGAAGTGGAACTGAAGCTTTCTTT. The chain recombines TRBV27 with TRBJ1-1; D is unclear. This CDR3 has 14 residues. Germline CDR1 and CDR2: MNHEY and SMNVEV (reference sequence). V was clipped by 2 bases and J by 5 bases, with 12 bases between them.

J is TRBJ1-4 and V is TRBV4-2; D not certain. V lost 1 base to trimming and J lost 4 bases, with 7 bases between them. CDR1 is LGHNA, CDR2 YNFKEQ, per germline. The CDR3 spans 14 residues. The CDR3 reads CASSQVFSNEKLFF. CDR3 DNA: TGTGCCAGCAGCCAAGTCTTCAGTAATGAAAAACTGTTTTTT.

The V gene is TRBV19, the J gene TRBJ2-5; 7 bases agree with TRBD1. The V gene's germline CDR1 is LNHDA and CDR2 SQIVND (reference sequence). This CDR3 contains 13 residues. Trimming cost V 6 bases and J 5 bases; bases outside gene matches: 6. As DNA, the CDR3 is TGTGCCAGTAGCGAGGGGGCTTGGGAGACCCAGTACTTC. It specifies CASSEGAWETQYF.

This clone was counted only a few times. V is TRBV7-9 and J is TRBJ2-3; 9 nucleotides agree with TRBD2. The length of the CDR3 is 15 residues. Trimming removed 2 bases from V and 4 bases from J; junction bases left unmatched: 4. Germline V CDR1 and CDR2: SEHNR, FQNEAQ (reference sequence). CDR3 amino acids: CASSLSSGRSDTQYF. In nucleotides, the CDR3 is TGTGCCAGCAGCTTAAGCAGCGGGAGGTCAGATACGCAGTATTTT.

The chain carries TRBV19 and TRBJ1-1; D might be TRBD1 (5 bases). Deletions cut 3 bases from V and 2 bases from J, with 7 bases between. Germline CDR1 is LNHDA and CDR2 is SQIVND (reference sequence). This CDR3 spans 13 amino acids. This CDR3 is CASSMGGNTEAFF. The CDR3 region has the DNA TGTGCCAGTAGTATGGGGGGTAACACTGAAGCTTTCTTT.

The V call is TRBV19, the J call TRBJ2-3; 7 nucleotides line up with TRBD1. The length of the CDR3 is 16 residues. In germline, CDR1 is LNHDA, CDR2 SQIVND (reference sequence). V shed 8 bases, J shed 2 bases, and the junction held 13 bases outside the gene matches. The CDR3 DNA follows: TGTGCCAGTGAGTCCCGGGACAGTTTAAACACAGATACGCAGTATTTT. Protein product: CASESRDSLNTDTQYF.

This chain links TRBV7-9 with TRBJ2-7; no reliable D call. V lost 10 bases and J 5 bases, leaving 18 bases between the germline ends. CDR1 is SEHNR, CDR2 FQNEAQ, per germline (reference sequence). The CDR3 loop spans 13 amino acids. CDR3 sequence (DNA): TGTGCCACCTCCTTACCTGCAGGACACGAGCAGTACTTC. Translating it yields CATSLPAGHEQYF.

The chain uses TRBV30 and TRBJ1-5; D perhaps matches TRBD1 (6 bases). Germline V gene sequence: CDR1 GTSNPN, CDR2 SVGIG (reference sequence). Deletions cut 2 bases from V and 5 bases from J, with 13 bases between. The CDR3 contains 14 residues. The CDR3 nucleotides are TGTGCCTGGAGTCCTGGGCAGGGGTATCAGCCCCAGCATTTT. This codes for CAWSPGQGYQPQHF.

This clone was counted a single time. CDR3 residues: CASSDRGLTEAFF. The CDR3 DNA reads TGTGCCAGCAGTGACAGGGGACTCACTGAAGCTTTCTTT. This sequence joins TRBV2 and TRBJ1-1, with TRBD1 as a possible D gene (6 bases). The V gene lost 3 bases and the J gene lost 4 bases, with 9 bases spanning the gap. CDR1 and CDR2 from the germline V gene are SNHLY and FYNNEI. The CDR3 runs to 13 residues.

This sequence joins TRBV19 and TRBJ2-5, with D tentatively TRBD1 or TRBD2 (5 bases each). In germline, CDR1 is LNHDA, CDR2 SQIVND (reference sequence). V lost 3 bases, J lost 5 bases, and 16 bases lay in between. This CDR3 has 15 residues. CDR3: CASSIGTSEGETQYF. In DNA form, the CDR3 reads TGTGCCAGTAGTATTGGGACCTCTGAGGGGGAGACCCAGTACTTC.

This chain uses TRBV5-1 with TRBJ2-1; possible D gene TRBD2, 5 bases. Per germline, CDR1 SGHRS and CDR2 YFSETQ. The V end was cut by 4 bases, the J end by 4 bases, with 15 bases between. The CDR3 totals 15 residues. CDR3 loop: CASSPSEVGYNEQFF. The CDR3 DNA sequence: TGCGCCAGCAGCCCGTCGGAGGTGGGGTACAATGAGCAGTTCTTC.

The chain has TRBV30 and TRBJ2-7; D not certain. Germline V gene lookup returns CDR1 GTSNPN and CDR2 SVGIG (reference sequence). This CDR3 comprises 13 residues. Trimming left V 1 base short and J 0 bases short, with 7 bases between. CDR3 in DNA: TGTGCCTGGAGTGCGCGTGCCTCCTACGAGCAGTACTTC. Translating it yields CAWSARASYEQYF. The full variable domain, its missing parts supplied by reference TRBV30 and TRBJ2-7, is SQTIHQWPATLVQPVGSPLSLECTVEGTSNPNLYWYRQAAGRGLQLLFYSVGIGQISSEVPQNLSASRPQDRQFILSSKKLLLSDSGFYLCAWSARASYEQYFGPGTRLTVT.

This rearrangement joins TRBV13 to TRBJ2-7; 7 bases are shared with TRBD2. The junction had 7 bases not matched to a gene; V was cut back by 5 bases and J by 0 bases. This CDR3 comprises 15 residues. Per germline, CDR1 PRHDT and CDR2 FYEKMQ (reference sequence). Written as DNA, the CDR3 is TGTGCCAGCAGCGGTAGCGGGTGGAACTCCTACGAGCAGTACTTC. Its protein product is CASSGSGWNSYEQYF.

The chain's CDR3 is CASSPRGARTTMNTEAFF. CDR3 coding DNA: TGTGCCAGCTCACCACGGGGGGCTCGGACGACGATGAACACTGAAGCTTTCTTT. This sequence joins TRBV18 and TRBJ1-1, with TRBD1 as a possible D gene (6 bases). The V end lost 1 base, the J end lost 0 bases, and 18 bases lay between the germline ends. The CDR3 has 18 residues. In germline, CDR1 is KGHSH, CDR2 LQKENI.

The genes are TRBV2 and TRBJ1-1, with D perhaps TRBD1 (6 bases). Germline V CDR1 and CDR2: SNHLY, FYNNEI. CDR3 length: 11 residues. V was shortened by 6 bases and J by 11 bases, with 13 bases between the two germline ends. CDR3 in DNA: TGTGCCAGCAGAGCGGGGGCCGGCGCTTTCTTT. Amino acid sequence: CASRAGAGAFF.

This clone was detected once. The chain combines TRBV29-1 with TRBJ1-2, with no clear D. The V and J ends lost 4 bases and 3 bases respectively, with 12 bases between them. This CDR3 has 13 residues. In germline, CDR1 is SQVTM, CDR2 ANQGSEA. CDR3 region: CSVGSRSDYGYTF. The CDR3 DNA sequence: TGCAGCGTTGGTTCGCGCTCGGACTATGGCTACACCTTC.

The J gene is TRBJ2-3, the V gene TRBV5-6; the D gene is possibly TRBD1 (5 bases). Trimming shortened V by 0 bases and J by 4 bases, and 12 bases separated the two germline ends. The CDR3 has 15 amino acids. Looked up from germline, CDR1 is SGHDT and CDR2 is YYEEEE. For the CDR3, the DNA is TGTGCCAGCAGCTTGGGCAGGGCCCCCCCAGATACGCAGTATTTT. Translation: CASSLGRAPPDTQYF.

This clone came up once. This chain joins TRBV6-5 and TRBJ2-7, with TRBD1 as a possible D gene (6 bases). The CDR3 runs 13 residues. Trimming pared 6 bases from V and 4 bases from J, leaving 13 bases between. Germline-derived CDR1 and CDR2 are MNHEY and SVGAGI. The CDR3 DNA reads TGTGCCAGCAGAGAAATTCAGGGGTACGAGCAGTACTTC. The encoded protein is CASREIQGYEQYF.

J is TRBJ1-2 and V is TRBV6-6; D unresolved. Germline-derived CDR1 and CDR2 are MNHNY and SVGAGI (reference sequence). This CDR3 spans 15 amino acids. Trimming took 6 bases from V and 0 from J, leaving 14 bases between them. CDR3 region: CASRMIQTANYGYTF. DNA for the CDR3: TGTGCCAGCAGAATGATCCAGACTGCTAACTATGGCTACACCTTC.

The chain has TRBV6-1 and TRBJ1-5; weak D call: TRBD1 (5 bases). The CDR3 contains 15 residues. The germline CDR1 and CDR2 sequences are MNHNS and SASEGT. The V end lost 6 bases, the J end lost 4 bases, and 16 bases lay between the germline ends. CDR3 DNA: TGTGCCAGCAGCCTCGTATTAGGGGAAAATCAGCCCCAGCATTTT. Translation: CASSLVLGENQPQHF.

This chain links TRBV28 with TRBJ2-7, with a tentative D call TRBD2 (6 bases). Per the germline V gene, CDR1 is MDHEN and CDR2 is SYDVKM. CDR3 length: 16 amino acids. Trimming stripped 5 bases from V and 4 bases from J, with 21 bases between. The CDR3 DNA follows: TGTGCCAGCAGTCTCCAACCCGGGGGTGGGCTTTACGAGCAGTACTTC. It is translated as CASSLQPGGGLYEQYF.

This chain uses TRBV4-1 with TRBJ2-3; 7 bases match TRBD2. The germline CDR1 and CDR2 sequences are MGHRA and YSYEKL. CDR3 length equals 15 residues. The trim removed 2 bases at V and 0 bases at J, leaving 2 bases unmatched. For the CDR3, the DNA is TGCGCCAGCAGCCAACTAGCGGCCAGCACAGATACGCAGTATTTT. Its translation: CASSQLAASTDTQYF.

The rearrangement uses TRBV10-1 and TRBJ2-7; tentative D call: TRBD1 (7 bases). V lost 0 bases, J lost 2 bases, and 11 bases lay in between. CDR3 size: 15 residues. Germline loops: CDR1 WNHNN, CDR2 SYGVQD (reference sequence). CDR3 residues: CASSESFRGAYEQYF. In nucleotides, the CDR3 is TGCGCCAGCAGTGAGTCTTTCAGGGGGGCCTACGAGCAGTACTTC.